The 22 T cell receptor beta chains reported below all come from one sample, sequenced in a study of shared clonotypes between healthy human individuals. Generated by immunoSEQ multiplex PCR, the TCRdb table keeps only in-frame clones and is missing some. The data contain hundreds of thousands of clones, about 74% of them singletons. The sample was memory CD4+ T cells sorted from blood. Subset of the sample: CD45RA-negative fraction. All receptors derive from a woman in her twenties or thirties in good health.

The chain recombines TRBV2 with TRBJ2-7; possibly TRBD2 for D (5 bases). In germline, CDR1 is SNHLY, CDR2 FYNNEI. Trimming took 2 bases from V and 2 from J, leaving 13 bases between them. The CDR3 has 15 residues. CDR3 region: CASSENTGGTYEQYF. DNA of the CDR3: TGTGCCAGCAGTGAAAATACCGGAGGAACCTACGAGCAGTACTTC.

This clone was observed once. The chain combines TRBV6-6 with TRBJ1-2; 8 positions match TRBD1. Germline CDR1 is MNHNY and CDR2 is SVGAGI (reference sequence). This CDR3 contains 15 residues. The V segment lost 6 bases and the J segment 0 bases; nucleotides outside the gene matches: 6. The CDR3 sequence is CASSPTGDPNYGYTF. In DNA, the CDR3 is TGTGCCAGCAGCCCGACAGGGGACCCTAACTATGGCTACACCTTC.

This chain uses TRBV5-1 with TRBJ1-2; 7 positions agree with TRBD1. This CDR3 has 13 residues. Losses at the gene ends were 5 bases for V and 8 bases for J; bases not matched to a gene: 9. Germline-derived CDR1 and CDR2 are SGHRS and YFSETQ. DNA for the CDR3: TGCGCCAGCAGTTTACAGGGGAGCGAAGGCTACACCTTC. Amino acids: CASSLQGSEGYTF.

The J gene is TRBJ2-2, the V gene TRBV5-1; D uncertain. Per germline, CDR1 SGHRS and CDR2 YFSETQ. The CDR3 has 14 residues. V was trimmed by 6 bases and J by 3 bases, leaving 12 bases between them. The CDR3 spells CASTEYSYTGELFF. The CDR3 DNA is TGCGCCAGCACGGAGTACAGCTACACCGGGGAGCTGTTTTTT.

This rearrangement joins TRBV7-9 to TRBJ2-3; tentative D call: TRBD2 (6 bases). This CDR3 has 17 residues. Germline CDR1 reads SEHNR; CDR2 reads FQNEAQ (reference sequence). Trimming cost V 4 bases and J 2 bases, with 19 bases left between them. Written as DNA, the CDR3 is TGTGCCAGCAGCTACCCCTCCGGAGGGGAGGTCACAGATACGCAGTATTTT. Amino acids: CASSYPSGGEVTDTQYF.

The chain has TRBV5-8 and TRBJ1-4; no clear D gene. There are 18 residues in the CDR3. Trimming left V 0 bases short and J 3 bases short, with 18 bases between. Germline V gene lookup returns CDR1 SGHTS and CDR2 YDEGEE. CDR3 protein: CASSLDYSGLNANEKLFF. The CDR3 nucleotides read TGTGCCAGCAGCTTGGATTATTCAGGCCTAAATGCTAATGAAAAACTGTTTTTT.

The V and J genes are TRBV14 and TRBJ2-1; D is undetermined. V shed 4 bases and J shed 6 bases, with 22 bases lying between them. CDR3 length: 17 residues. Looked up from germline, CDR1 is SGHDN and CDR2 is FVKESK. The CDR3 DNA sequence: TGTGCCAGCAGCCTAACCGCGGTCTCTCGGTGGGTCAATGAGCAGTTCTTC. Protein product: CASSLTAVSRWVNEQFF.

In the case of this clone: The same CDR3 also results from other DNA sequences found in this sample. The V and J genes are TRBV5-4 and TRBJ2-5; D is unresolved. Germline CDR1 reads SGHNT; CDR2 reads YYREEE (reference sequence). V gave up 0 bases and J gave up 2 bases, with 5 bases separating them. CDR3 length: 13 residues. The CDR3 reads CASSLESQETQYF. CDR3 sequence (DNA): TGTGCCAGCAGCTTGGAAAGTCAAGAGACCCAGTACTTC. Variable domain in full (rest from reference TRBV5-4 and TRBJ2-5): ETGVTQSPTHLIKTRGQQVTLRCSSQSGHNTVSWYQQALGQGPQFIFQYYREEENGRGNFPPRFSGLQFPNYSSELNVNALELDDSALYLCASSLESQETQYFGPGTRLLVL.

The rearrangement joins TRBV4-1 to TRBJ1-2; 8 bases are shared with TRBD1. CDR1 is MGHRA and CDR2 is YSYEKL in the germline V gene. This CDR3 region has 17 residues. V gave up 1 base and J gave up 7 bases; unmatched junction bases: 14. CDR3 sequence (DNA): TGCGCCAGCAGCCAAGTCTCCGGACAGGGTAGTATTCGTGGCTACACCTTC. It translates to CASSQVSGQGSIRGYTF.

The chain combines TRBV18 with TRBJ2-7; TRBD2 matches 7 bases. Germline lookup yields CDR1 KGHSH and CDR2 LQKENI. V gave up 3 bases and J gave up 4 bases; unmatched junction bases: 12. This CDR3 contains 16 residues. The CDR3 nucleotides are TGTGCCAGCTCACCCGGGAGGTCAATCACCGGTTACGAGCAGTACTTC. The encoded protein is CASSPGRSITGYEQYF.

V usage is TRBV5-8 and J usage is TRBJ2-3; TRBD2 agrees at 13 bases. Germline loops: CDR1 SGHTS, CDR2 YDEGEE. The CDR3 length is 16 residues. Trimming cost V 4 bases and J 3 bases; bases outside gene matches: 5. Written as DNA, the CDR3 is TGTGCCAGCAGCCAGAGGACTAGCGGGAGTACAGATACGCAGTATTTT. Its translation is CASSQRTSGSTDTQYF.

This chain joins TRBV5-4 and TRBJ2-1; D remains unclear. The CDR3 spans 13 residues. With 4 bases removed from V and 1 base from J, the gap between germline ends came to 6 bases. Looked up from germline, CDR1 is SGHNT and CDR2 is YYREEE (reference sequence). CDR3 bases: TGTGCCAGCAGCGGGTGGTCCTACAATGAGCAGTTCTTC. This encodes CASSGWSYNEQFF.

The chain couples TRBV6-1 to TRBJ2-5; TRBD2 matches 12 bases. The CDR3 runs to 15 residues. Germline CDR1 and CDR2: MNHNS and SASEGT. Trimming at V came to 8 bases and at J to 5 bases, leaving 9 bases not matched to a gene. The CDR3 reads CASCASGRARETQYF. In nucleotides, the CDR3 is TGTGCCAGCTGTGCTAGCGGGAGGGCACGGGAGACCCAGTACTTC.

V and J are TRBV2 and TRBJ1-1, with 10 positions matching TRBD1. This CDR3 comprises 17 residues. Germline CDR1 is SNHLY and CDR2 is FYNNEI. The V segment lost 2 bases and the J segment 5 bases; nucleotides outside the gene matches: 11. The CDR3 region is CASSESVGTGVLTEAFF. CDR3 nucleotides: TGTGCCAGCAGTGAATCGGTCGGGACAGGGGTGTTAACTGAAGCTTTCTTT.

This sequence joins TRBV18 and TRBJ1-1; 9 nucleotides agree with TRBD1. Germline CDR1 is KGHSH and CDR2 is LQKENI. V shed 3 bases, J shed 5 bases, and the junction held 7 bases outside the gene matches. CDR3 size: 15 residues. CDR3 bases: TGTGCCAGCTCACCGTCACAGGGGGCCGGGACTGAAGCTTTCTTT. Its translation: CASSPSQGAGTEAFF.

The rearrangement links TRBV10-3 to TRBJ1-2; perhaps TRBD1 as D (6 bases). The germline V and J ends were trimmed by 6 bases and 5 bases, with 16 bases remaining between them. There are 14 residues in the CDR3. Per germline, CDR1 ENHRY and CDR2 SYGVKD. The CDR3 DNA reads TGTGCCATCAGCGTCGGGGGGCCGAGGTATGGCTACACCTTC. This codes for CAISVGGPRYGYTF.

The gene calls are TRBV7-9 and TRBJ2-4; 11 bases map to TRBD2. Trimming removed 8 bases from V and 0 bases from J; junction bases left unmatched: 12. Germline V lookup: CDR1 SEHNR, CDR2 FQNEAQ (reference sequence). This CDR3 spans 18 amino acids. The CDR3 spells CASRPLAGVGLAKNIQYF. CDR3 nucleotides: TGTGCCAGCCGGCCACTAGCGGGAGTGGGGCTAGCCAAAAACATTCAGTACTTC.

This rearrangement joins TRBV6-5 to TRBJ2-5; TRBD2 aligns across 8 bases. Germline trimming cut 2 bases from V and 5 bases from J; bases unmatched to any gene: 4. The CDR3 loop spans 14 amino acids. Germline V lookup: CDR1 MNHEY, CDR2 SVGAGI. The CDR3 is CASSYGTRGETQYF. As DNA, the CDR3 is TGTGCCAGCAGTTACGGGACTAGGGGGGAGACCCAGTACTTC.

The chain has TRBV4-2 and TRBJ1-5, with D possibly TRBD1 on 6 matching bases. The CDR3 covers 15 residues. The germline gives CDR1 LGHNA, CDR2 YNFKEQ. With 2 bases removed from V and 7 bases from J, the gap between germline ends came to 15 bases. CDR3 residues: CASSQFTEGDQPQHF. The CDR3 nucleotides are TGTGCCAGCAGCCAATTTACTGAGGGGGACCAGCCCCAGCATTTT.

The CDR3 loop reads CASSADWDGYEQYF. The CDR3 DNA reads as TGTGCCAGCAGCGCCGATTGGGACGGCTACGAGCAGTACTTC. This sequence joins TRBV7-9 and TRBJ2-7; TRBD1 or TRBD2 may be the D gene (5 bases each). Trimming pared 5 bases from V and 3 bases from J, leaving 14 bases between. Germline CDR1 and CDR2: SEHNR and FQNEAQ (reference sequence). The CDR3 is made up of 14 amino acids.

This clone showed up just once. V and J are TRBV27 and TRBJ2-1, with D unclear. Trimming removed 0 bases from V and 9 bases from J, with 9 bases in between. CDR1 MNHEY and CDR2 SMNVEV come from the germline V gene (reference sequence). The CDR3 sequence is 13 residues long. The CDR3 region is CASSLSRLGEQFF. The CDR3 coding sequence is TGTGCCAGCAGTTTATCACGTCTAGGTGAGCAGTTCTTC.

The V gene is TRBV18, the J gene TRBJ1-1, with TRBD1 as a possible D gene (5 bases). Germline CDR1 is KGHSH and CDR2 is LQKENI. The V and J ends lost 0 bases and 0 bases respectively, with 14 bases between them. The CDR3 has 17 residues. This chain's CDR3 is CASSPPQVGYMNTEAFF. The CDR3 DNA sequence: TGTGCCAGCTCACCACCACAGGTGGGATACATGAACACTGAAGCTTTCTTT.